This T cell receptor beta chain was captured by sequencing in a study of immune heterogeneity within non-small cell lung tumors. Template input, which was bulk tumor genomic DNA, totaled 600 ng per sample. Biopsies, several per primary tumor and spaced far apart, were collected during surgery. Enrolled individuals presented with untreated, newly diagnosed non-small cell lung cancer and received curative surgery. Donors comprised newly diagnosed non-small cell lung cancer patients undergoing surgery with curative intent. On this clonotype: Its matching antigen is unknown.

The authors amplified TCR beta CDR3 by multiplex PCR with 32 V and 13 J primers. TCRdb used MiXCR to reprocess the multiplex PCR reads, holding one entry per CDR3 protein. The sample lists 2,500 to 3,000 distinct CDR3 sequences; about 24% were seen once. Regarding the study as a whole: Individual patients had largely distinct high-frequency T-cell receptor beta clonotypes. Recurrence of identical dominant CDR3 beta clonotypes was observed across intrapatient tumor sites, concomitant with site-unique high-frequency clones.

CDR1 is SNHLY, CDR2 FYNNEI, per germline. V lost 4 bases and J 0 bases, leaving 10 bases between the germline ends. CDR3 length equals 15 residues. J is TRBJ2-1 and V is TRBV2; D ambiguous. Sequences were obtained from lung tumor tissue. This clonotype originated in a man in his 60s with non-small cell lung cancer. The CDR3 DNA is TGTGCCAGCAGTGCGTTGGCTGCCTCCTACAATGAGCAGTTCTTC. Protein sequence: CASSALAASYNEQFF.